This passage covers 3 T cell receptor beta chains from one sample sequenced in a study of T cell responses to AZD1222 COVID-19 vaccine. Generated by immunoSEQ multiplex PCR, the TCRdb table keeps only in-frame clones and is missing some. The sample carries around 92,000 clones, about 90% recorded once. Sequences were derived from peripheral blood, sampled on day 0 of AZD1222 vaccination. All receptors derive from an adult in good health.

There are a few counts of this clone. The chain links TRBV5-6 to TRBJ2-3; TRBD2 agrees at 9 bases. This CDR3 is built from 16 residues. Germline values: CDR1 SGHDT, CDR2 YYEEEE. V trimming: 4 bases; J trimming: 1 base; junction bases outside the gene matches: 7. DNA of the CDR3: TGTGCCAGCAGCCCGCCGGGACTAGCCGGCACAGATACGCAGTATTTT. As protein: CASSPPGLAGTDTQYF.

This clone has only a few counts. The genes are TRBV6-4 and TRBJ1-3, with D hard to call. Germline V gene sequence: CDR1 MRHNA, CDR2 SNTAGT. Trimming pared 6 bases from V and 4 bases from J, leaving 16 bases between. This CDR3 is 15 amino acids long. The DNA of the CDR3 is TGTGCCAGCAGCCCCGGATCCCTCCCCGGAAACACCATATATTTT. This codes for CASSPGSLPGNTIYF.

CDR3 DNA: TGTGCCACCAGCAGCTCCACTGGCCTAGGCGGCTACACCTTC. Translation: CATSSSTGLGGYTF. The chain carries TRBV15 and TRBJ1-2, with D hard to call. Germline CDR1 and CDR2: LNHNV and YYDKDF (reference sequence). The CDR3 consists of 14 residues. V lost 3 bases, J lost 8 bases, and 16 bases lay in between.